What follows is one T cell receptor (beta chain) and its context. As yet, its antigen is unknown. The study sampled nominally healthy donors, though unrecorded immune exposures were likely. The source of the sample is a study of cytomegalovirus exposure and HLA in healthy donors. The wider study: Counted in an early data release were tens of millions of unique TCRs from HLA-typed donors. General study results and limits: Later genetic work tied a missense DCLRE1C variant to beta-chain V and J trimming. High specificity and sensitivity for cytomegalovirus status were reported for the classifier.

This PCR relied on a set of 60 Vbeta primers and 13 Jbeta primers. Here immunoSEQ multiplex PCR was the method, and the copy in TCRdb shows in-frame clones only, minus some. The table has about 190,000 clones, about 85% seen once. This receptor was obtained from a boy between 2 and 10 years old in good health and CMV-seronegative. Sequenced material: PBMCs.

The CDR3 region is CASSKTGADTGELFF. The DNA of the CDR3 is TGTGCCAGCAGCAAGACAGGGGCCGACACCGGGGAGCTGTTTTTT. V and J are TRBV2 and TRBJ2-2, with 8 positions matching TRBD1. In germline, CDR1 is SNHLY, CDR2 FYNNEI. The CDR3 is made up of 15 amino acids. The V segment lost 6 bases and the J segment 3 bases; nucleotides outside the gene matches: 6.